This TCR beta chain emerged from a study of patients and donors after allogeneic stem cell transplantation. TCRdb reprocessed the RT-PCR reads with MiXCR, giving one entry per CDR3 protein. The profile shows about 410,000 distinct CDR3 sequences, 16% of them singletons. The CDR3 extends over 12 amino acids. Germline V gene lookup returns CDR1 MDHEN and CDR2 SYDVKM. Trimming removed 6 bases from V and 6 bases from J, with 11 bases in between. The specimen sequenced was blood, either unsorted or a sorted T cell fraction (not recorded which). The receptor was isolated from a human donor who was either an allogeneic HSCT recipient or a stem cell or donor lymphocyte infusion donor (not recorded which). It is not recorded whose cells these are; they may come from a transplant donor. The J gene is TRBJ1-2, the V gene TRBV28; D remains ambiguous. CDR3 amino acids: CASRSDRDGYTF. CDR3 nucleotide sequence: TGTGCCAGCAGGTCCGACCGGGATGGCTACACCTTC.